This TCR beta chain comes out of a study of cytomegalovirus exposure and HLA in healthy donors (TCRdb year 2017). At the level of the whole study: The 500 to 700 repertoires of the first cohort and the 120 or so validation repertoires were produced on the same platform, according to a later analysis. The aim of the study was to test whether cataloging public T cell receptors could identify signatures of past pathogen exposure. Along with the roughly 700-subject first cohort, a separate validation cohort of over a hundred different subjects was used. The study combined high-throughput TCR immunosequencing, statistical association of individual TCRs with disease status, and machine learning to predict cytomegalovirus infection status. Points the paper makes about the study in general: Of the cluster scores, approximately 95% were above 0 in a later analysis, which found that TCRs clustered in the first cohort also tended to co-occur in the approximately 120 validation repertoires. While some public TCRs were present in many individuals, most TCR sequences turned up only very rarely across donors. According to the authors, the approach could potentially be generalized to other disease states and immunological phenotypes. The study listed 170 or so TCR beta chains as associated with cytomegalovirus. In vitro tests confirmed that a few of the cytomegalovirus-associated TCR beta chains recognize cytomegalovirus antigens. The validation cohort had no HLA typing available for a later analysis, so co-occurrence within that cohort was assessed over all 130 or so repertoires. In both the original and validation cohorts, the classifier was reported to diagnose cytomegalovirus status with high specificity and sensitivity.

The CDR3 contains 15 residues, cysteine and phenylalanine counted. The kept DNA is CDR3 alone, 45 bases in frame from the first base. From the germline V gene, CDR1 is LGHNA and CDR2 is YNFKEQ. V and J lose 0 bases and 0 bases, and a span of 8 bases separates them. Library preparation was by the immunoSEQ multiplex PCR assay. The authors processed their data as follows. A statistical classification framework was built to diagnose cytomegalovirus status from the catalog of TCR beta chain sequences. TCRdb re-hosts the immuneACCESS table, in-frame sequences only. Its copies lack some clones; in the studies checked, an unresolved V gene accounts for under half of them, and the cause for the rest is not known. The V and J calls and clone size were taken over from that table, and D and trimming were inferred from the DNA. The sample table records tens of thousands of clones; more than 80% of these occur just once. The ten largest make up around 5.8% of the sample.

Donors formed part of the validation cohort, which comprised 120 subjects and was distinct from the first cohort of 690 or so subjects. Worth noting for this clone: The specificity of this receptor is unknown. Per-base quality was not reported, and no clone a single base away is much larger than it.

Sequencing used PBMCs. The sequence derives from a woman between 18 and 30 years old in good health and CMV-seronegative. Here the chain combines TRBV4-2 and TRBJ1-2, and TRBD1 may be the D gene, going by 5 matching bases. The CDR3 loop reads CASSQEGTSNYGYTF. The sequenced DNA is TGTGCCAGCAGCCAAGAGGGGACTTCTAACTATGGCTACACCTTC.